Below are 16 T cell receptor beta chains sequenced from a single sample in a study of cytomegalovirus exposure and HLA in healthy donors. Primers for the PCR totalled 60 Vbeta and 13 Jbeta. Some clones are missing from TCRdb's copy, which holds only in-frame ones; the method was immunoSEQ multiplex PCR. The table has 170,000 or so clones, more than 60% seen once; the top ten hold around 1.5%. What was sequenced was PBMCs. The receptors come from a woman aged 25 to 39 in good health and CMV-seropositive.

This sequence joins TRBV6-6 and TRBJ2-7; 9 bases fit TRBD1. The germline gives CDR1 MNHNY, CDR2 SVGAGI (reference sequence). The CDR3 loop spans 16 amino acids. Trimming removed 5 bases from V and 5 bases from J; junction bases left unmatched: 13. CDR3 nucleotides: TGTGCCAGCAGTCAACAGGGACAGGGCCTAGCCCACGAGCAGTACTTC. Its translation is CASSQQGQGLAHEQYF.

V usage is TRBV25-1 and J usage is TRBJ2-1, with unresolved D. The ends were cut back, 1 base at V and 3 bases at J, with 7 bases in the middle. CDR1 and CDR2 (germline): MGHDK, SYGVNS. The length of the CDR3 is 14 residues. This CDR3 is CASSESASYNEQFF. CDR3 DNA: TGTGCCAGCAGTGAATCAGCGAGCTACAATGAGCAGTTCTTC.

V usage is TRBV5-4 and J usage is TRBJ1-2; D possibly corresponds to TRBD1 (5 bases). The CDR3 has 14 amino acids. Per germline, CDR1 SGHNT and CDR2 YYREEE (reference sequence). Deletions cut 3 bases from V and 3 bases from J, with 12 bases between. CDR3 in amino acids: CASSWAPGDYGYTF. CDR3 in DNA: TGTGCCAGCAGCTGGGCCCCGGGGGACTATGGCTACACCTTC.

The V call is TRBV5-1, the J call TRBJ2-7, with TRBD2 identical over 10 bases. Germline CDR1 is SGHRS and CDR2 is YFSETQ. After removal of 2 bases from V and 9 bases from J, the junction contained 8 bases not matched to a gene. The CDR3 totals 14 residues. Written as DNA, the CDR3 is TGCGCCAGCAGCTTAGGGCTAGCGGGAGTGGTGCAGTACTTC. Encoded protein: CASSLGLAGVVQYF.

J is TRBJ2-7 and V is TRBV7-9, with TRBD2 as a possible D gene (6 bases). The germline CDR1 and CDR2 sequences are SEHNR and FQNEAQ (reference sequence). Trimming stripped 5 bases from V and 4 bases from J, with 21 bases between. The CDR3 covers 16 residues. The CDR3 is CASSPLGLASEYEQYF. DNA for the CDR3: TGTGCCAGCAGCCCCTTAGGGCTAGCGAGCGAATACGAGCAGTACTTC.

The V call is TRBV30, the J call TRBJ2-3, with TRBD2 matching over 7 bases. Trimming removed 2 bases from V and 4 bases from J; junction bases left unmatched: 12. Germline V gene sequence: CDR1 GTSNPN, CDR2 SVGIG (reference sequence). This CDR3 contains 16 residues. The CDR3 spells CAWSPPRGSFADTQYF. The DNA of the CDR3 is TGTGCCTGGAGTCCCCCCCGCGGGAGTTTCGCAGATACGCAGTATTTT.

The CDR3 bases are TGTGCCTGGAGTCTAGGTGGGGCCAACGTCCTGACTTTC. The encoded protein is CAWSLGGANVLTF. The V call is TRBV30, the J call TRBJ2-6; D gene ambiguous. V was clipped by 2 bases and J by 3 bases, with 5 bases between them. This CDR3 has 13 residues. CDR1 is GTSNPN, CDR2 SVGIG, per germline (reference sequence).

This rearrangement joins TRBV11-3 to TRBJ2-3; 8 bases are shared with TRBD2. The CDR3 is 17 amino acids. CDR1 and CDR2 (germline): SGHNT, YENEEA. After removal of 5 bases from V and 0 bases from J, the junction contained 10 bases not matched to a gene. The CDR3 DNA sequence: TGTGCCAGCAGCCCACGGCTAAGCGGGGGAAGCACAGATACGCAGTATTTT. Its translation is CASSPRLSGGSTDTQYF.

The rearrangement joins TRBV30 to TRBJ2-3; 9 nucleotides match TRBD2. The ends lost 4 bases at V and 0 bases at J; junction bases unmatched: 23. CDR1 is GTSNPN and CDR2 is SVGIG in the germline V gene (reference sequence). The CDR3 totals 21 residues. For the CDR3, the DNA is TGTGCCTGGAATGGGGGCCTCGTAGCGGGAGATCCCAAAACTAGCACAGATACGCAGTATTTT. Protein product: CAWNGGLVAGDPKTSTDTQYF.

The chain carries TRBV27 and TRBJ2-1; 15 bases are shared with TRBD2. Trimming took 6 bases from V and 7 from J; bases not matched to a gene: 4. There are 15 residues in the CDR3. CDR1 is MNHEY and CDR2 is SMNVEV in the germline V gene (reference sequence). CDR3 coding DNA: TGTGCCAGCAGCCCCGGGACTAGCGGGAGGAATGAGCAGTTCTTC. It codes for CASSPGTSGRNEQFF.

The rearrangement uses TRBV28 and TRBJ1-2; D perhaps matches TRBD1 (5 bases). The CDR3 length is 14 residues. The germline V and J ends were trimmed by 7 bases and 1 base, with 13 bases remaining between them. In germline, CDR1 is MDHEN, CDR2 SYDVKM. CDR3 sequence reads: CASTGGARNYGYTF. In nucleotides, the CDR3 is TGTGCCAGCACCGGTGGGGCCCGTAACTATGGCTACACCTTC.

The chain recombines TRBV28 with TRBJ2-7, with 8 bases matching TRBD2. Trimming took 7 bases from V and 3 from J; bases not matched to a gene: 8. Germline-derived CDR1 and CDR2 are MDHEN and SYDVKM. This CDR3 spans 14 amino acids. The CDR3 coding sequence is TGTGCCAGCAAAAATAGCGGGATTGGCTACGAGCAGTACTTC. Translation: CASKNSGIGYEQYF.

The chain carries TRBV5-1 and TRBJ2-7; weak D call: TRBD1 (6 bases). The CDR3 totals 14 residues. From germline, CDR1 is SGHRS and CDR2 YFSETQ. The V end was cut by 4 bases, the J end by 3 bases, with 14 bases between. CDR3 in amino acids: CASSSRTEGYEQYF. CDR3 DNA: TGCGCCAGCAGCAGCCGGACAGAGGGCTACGAGCAGTACTTC.

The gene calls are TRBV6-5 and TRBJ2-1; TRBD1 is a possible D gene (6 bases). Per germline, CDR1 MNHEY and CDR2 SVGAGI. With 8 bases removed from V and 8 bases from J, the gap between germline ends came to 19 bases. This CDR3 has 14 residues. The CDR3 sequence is CASRRQGLGDEQFF. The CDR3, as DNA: TGTGCCAGCCGAAGGCAGGGGCTTGGGGATGAGCAGTTCTTC.

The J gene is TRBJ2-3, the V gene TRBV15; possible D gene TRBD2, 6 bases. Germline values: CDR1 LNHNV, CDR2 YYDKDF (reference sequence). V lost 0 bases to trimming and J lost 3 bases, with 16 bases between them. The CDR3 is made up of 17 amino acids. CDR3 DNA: TGTGCCACCAGCAGAGATCGAGGGGCGGGATGGACAGATACGCAGTATTTT. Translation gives CATSRDRGAGWTDTQYF.

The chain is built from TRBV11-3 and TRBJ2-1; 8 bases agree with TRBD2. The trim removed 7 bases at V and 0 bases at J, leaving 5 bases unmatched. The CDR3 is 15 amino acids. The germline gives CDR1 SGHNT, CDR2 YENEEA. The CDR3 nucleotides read TGTGCCAGCAACGGGGGGGAGACCTCCTACAATGAGCAGTTCTTC. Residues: CASNGGETSYNEQFF.